These 5 T cell receptor beta chains came from one sample sequenced in a study of blood T cell repertoires in COVID-19 (dated by TCRdb to the early 2020s). Library creation used the immunoSEQ multiplex PCR assay. The immuneACCESS repertoire file appears here via TCRdb, limited to in-frame rearrangements. These files lack a portion of the clones; in checked studies, under half of the deficit traces to unresolved V genes, and the cause of the others is not known. Within this sample are 230,000 or so clones, with more than 65% of them counted one time only. The ten largest account for around 3.5% of the sample. Sequenced input: PBMCs or T cells enriched from blood (not recorded which). All receptors derive from a man aged 50 or older who had recovered from COVID-19.

The V gene is TRBV27, the J gene TRBJ1-2; D is possibly TRBD1 (5 bases). V was cut by 6 bases and J by 4 bases, with 12 bases left in between. The germline gives CDR1 MNHEY, CDR2 SMNVEV (reference sequence). The CDR3 loop spans 13 amino acids. Here the CDR3 DNA reads TGTGCCAGCAGCATCCAAACAGGCTATGGCTACACCTTC. Translation gives CASSIQTGYGYTF.

The chain has TRBV5-1 and TRBJ2-3; D not resolved. From germline, CDR1 is SGHRS and CDR2 YFSETQ. The CDR3 loop spans 13 amino acids. Trimming removed 4 bases from V and 4 bases from J, with 10 bases in between. The CDR3 sequence: CASSGRGPDTQYF. CDR3 coding DNA: TGCGCCAGCAGCGGCCGTGGGCCAGATACGCAGTATTTT.

This clone was observed a handful of times. The J gene is TRBJ1-1, the V gene TRBV25-1; TRBD1 aligns across 7 bases. Losses at the gene ends were 5 bases for V and 1 base for J; bases not matched to a gene: 4. The CDR3 has 14 residues. Germline V gene lookup returns CDR1 MGHDK and CDR2 SYGVNS. The CDR3 DNA follows: TGTGCCAGCAGTCCCCGGACAGGGAACACTGAAGCTTTCTTT. Its protein product is CASSPRTGNTEAFF.

The chain couples TRBV3-1 (or the pseudogene TRBV3-2) to TRBJ2-5; 8 positions match TRBD1. The germline gives CDR1 LGHDT, CDR2 YNNKEL (reference sequence). The CDR3 has 15 residues. With V trimmed by 1 base and J by 5 bases, 6 bases remained unmatched. CDR3 nucleotide sequence: TGTGCCAGCAGCCAAGGTTCAGGGGGCAGGGAGACCCAGTACTTC. It codes for CASSQGSGGRETQYF.

The chain employs TRBV18 and TRBJ1-4; tentative D call: TRBD1 (5 bases). Germline loops: CDR1 KGHSH, CDR2 LQKENI. V was clipped by 3 bases and J by 0 bases, with 8 bases between them. This CDR3 has 15 amino acids. DNA of the CDR3: TGTGCCAGCTCACCTCCACAGGCAACTAATGAAAAACTGTTTTTT. Protein product: CASSPPQATNEKLFF.